The clone carrying this T cell receptor (beta chain) was counted ten times or more. The antigen is not known. The record originates from a study of human T cells and chemical hapten exposure. Study as a whole: Diphenylcyclopropenone was administered weekly to the scalp of patients throughout the roughly 22-week study.

After removal of 4 bases from V and 5 bases from J, the junction contained 8 bases not matched to a gene. The CDR3 length is 15 residues. The germline gives CDR1 SGHVS, CDR2 FNYEAQ. It was the library that attached unique molecular identifiers to individual cDNA molecules. Each CDR3 protein is one row after TCRdb ran MiXCR on the RACE reads. This repertoire shows just under 65,000 distinct CDR3 sequences, approximately 10% found once; its top ten account for more than 2%. Indicated time point: patch test 3, about 24 weeks after DPC sensitization. Treatment noted: therapeutic diphenylcyclopropenone sensitization with weekly scalp DPC. Study-level results: DPC sensitization left the count of TCRs above 1 in 1000 unchanged. Positive correlation was observed between PT1 expanded TCR counts and patch test score.

V gene TRBV7-6 combines with J gene TRBJ2-5; 9 positions match TRBD2. Sequences were derived from whole blood, sampled in connection with sensitization to the hapten diphenylcyclopropenone (DPC). The TCR sequence derives from a woman aged 25 to 39 with alopecia areata. Some clones in this sample may be carry-over from other donors' samples. CDR3 region: CASSSTGTSKETQYF. The CDR3 bases are TGTGCCAGCAGCTCCACCGGGACTAGCAAGGAGACCCAGTACTTC.